The sequence of this TCR beta chain was determined in a study of T-cell reconstitution after alpha-beta-depleted transplantation in children. Whole-study findings and limits: Expanded graft clones numbering several hundred reportedly gave rise to alpha-beta T cells about two months after transplant.

The V segment lost 4 bases and the J segment 5 bases; nucleotides outside the gene matches: 3. The CDR3 runs to 12 residues. Germline V lookup: CDR1 SGHRS, CDR2 YFSETQ. Unique molecular identifiers were incorporated into the prepared TCRbeta library. TCRdb used MiXCR to reprocess the PCR reads, holding one entry per CDR3 protein. Of about 830,000 distinct CDR3 sequences in the sample, 16% were seen once. This clonotype has ten or more counts. Its cognate antigen is unknown. The source of this sequence is a male patient between 10 and 17 years old who had a stem cell transplant for acute lymphoblastic leukemia, so the T cells may come from the graft donor. This sample comprised PBMCs, mostly from graft donor cells, obtained 360 days after TCRalphabeta/CD19-depleted stem cell transplant. The chain recombines TRBV5-1 with TRBJ2-7; 7 nucleotides agree with TRBD1. The CDR3 is CASSDDRDEQYF. CDR3 sequence (DNA): TGCGCCAGCAGCGATGACAGGGACGAGCAGTACTTC. The variable domain in full, completed from reference TRBV5-1 and TRBJ2-7, reads KAGVTQTPRYLIKTRGQQVTLSCSPISGHRSVSWYQQTPGQGLQFLFEYFSETQRNKGNFPGRFSGRQFSNSRSEMNVSTLELGDSALYLCASSDDRDEQYFGPGTRLTVT.